This T cell receptor beta chain was retrieved from a study of blood T cell repertoires in COVID-19. On the study more broadly: PBMCs, B-cell-depleted T cells, or T cells were the source of the cDNA or gDNA that made up the material.

This CDR3 spans 15 amino acids. V was pared by 2 bases and J by 2 bases, with 5 bases of the junction left unmatched. The germline CDR1 and CDR2 sequences are SGHTS and YDEGEE. The method was immunoSEQ multiplex PCR; TCRdb's version includes in-frame clones alone and lacks a portion of them. The sample lists approximately 190,000 clones, 80% to 90% occurring once. Source material: peripheral blood. V gene TRBV5-8 combines with J gene TRBJ2-3, with 7 bases that match TRBD1. The receptor was derived from a human donor in a cohort sampled during active COVID-19. CDR3 sequence reads: CASSLGGQSTDTQYF. Written as DNA, the CDR3 is TGTGCCAGCAGCTTAGGGGGACAGTCCACAGATACGCAGTATTTT.